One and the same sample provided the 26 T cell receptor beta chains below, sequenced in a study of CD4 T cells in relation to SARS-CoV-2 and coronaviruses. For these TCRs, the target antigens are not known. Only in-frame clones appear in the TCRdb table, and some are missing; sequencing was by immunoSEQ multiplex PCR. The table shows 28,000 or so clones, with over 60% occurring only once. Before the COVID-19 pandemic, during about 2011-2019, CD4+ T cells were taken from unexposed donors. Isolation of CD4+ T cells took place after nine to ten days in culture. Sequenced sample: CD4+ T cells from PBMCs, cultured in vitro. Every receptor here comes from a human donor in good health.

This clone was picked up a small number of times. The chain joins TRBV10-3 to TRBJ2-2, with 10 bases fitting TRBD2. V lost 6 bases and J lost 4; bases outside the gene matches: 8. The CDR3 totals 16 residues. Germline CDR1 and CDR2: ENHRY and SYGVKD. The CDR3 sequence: CAISPGRTSGTGELFF. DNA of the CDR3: TGTGCCATCAGCCCCGGGAGGACTAGCGGCACCGGGGAGCTGTTTTTT.

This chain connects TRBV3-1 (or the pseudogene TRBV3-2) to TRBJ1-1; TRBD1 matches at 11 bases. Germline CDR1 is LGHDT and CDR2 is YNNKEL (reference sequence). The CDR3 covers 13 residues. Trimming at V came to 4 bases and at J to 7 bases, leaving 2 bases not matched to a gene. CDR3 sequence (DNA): TGTGCCAGCAGCCCGGGACAGGGGGGTGAAGCTTTCTTT. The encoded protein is CASSPGQGGEAFF.

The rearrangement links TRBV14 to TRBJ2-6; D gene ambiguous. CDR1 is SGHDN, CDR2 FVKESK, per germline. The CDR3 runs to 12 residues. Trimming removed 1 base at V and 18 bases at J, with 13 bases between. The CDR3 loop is CASSQGGYPRTF. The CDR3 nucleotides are TGTGCCAGCAGCCAAGGGGGATACCCCAGGACTTTC.

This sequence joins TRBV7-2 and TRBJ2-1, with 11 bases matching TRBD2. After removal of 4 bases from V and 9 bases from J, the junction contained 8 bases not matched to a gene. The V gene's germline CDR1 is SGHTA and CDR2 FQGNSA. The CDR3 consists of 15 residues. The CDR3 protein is CASSSTSGSLVEQFF. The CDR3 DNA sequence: TGTGCCAGCAGCTCTACTAGCGGGAGTTTAGTTGAGCAGTTCTTC.

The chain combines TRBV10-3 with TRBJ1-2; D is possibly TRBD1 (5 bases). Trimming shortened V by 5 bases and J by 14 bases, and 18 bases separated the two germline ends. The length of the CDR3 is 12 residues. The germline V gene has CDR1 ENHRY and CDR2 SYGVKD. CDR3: CAISSGLSYRTF. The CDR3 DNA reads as TGTGCCATCAGTTCAGGGTTATCTTATAGAACCTTC.

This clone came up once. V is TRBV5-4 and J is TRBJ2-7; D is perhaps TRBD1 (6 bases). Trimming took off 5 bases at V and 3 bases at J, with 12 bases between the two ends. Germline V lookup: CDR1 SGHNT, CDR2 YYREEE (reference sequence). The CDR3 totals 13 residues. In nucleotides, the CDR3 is TGTGCCAGCAGGTACGGGACAAACTACGAGCAGTACTTC. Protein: CASRYGTNYEQYF.

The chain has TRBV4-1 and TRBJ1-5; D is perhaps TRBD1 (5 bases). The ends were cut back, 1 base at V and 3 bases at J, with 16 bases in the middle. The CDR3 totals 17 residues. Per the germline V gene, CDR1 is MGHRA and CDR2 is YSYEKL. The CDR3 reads CASSQVPLRGINQPQHF. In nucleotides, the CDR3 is TGCGCCAGCAGCCAAGTGCCTTTACGGGGGATCAATCAGCCCCAGCATTTT.

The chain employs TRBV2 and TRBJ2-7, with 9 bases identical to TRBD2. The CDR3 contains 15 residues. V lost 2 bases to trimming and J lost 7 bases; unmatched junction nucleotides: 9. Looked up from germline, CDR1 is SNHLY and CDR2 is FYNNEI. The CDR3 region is CASSERGRARGEQYF. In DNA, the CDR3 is TGTGCCAGCAGTGAACGCGGGAGGGCCAGGGGAGAGCAGTACTTC.

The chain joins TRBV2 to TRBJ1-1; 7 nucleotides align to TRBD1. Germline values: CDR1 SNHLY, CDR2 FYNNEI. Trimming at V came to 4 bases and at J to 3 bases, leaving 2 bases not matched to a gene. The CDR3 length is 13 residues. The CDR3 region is CASSGQGDTEAFF. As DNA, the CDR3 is TGTGCCAGCAGTGGACAGGGAGACACTGAAGCTTTCTTT. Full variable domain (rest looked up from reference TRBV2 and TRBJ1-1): EPEVTQTPSHQVTQMGQEVILRCVPISNHLYFYWYRQILGQKVEFLVSFYNNEISEKSEIFDDQFSVERPDGSNFTLKIRSTKLEDSAMYFCASSGQGDTEAFFGQGTRLTVV.

In nucleotides, the CDR3 is TGTGCCCCACGGGCCAGCTCCTATAATTCACCCCTCCACTTT. It encodes CAPRASSYNSPLHF. The rearrangement links TRBV5-6 to TRBJ1-6, with no clear D. The germline CDR1 and CDR2 sequences are SGHDT and YYEEEE. V lost 10 bases to trimming and J lost 0 bases, with 11 bases between them. There are 14 residues in the CDR3.

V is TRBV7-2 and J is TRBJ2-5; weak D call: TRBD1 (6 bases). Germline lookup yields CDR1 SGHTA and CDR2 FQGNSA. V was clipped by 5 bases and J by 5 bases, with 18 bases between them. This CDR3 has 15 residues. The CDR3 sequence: CASSENYRVTETQYF. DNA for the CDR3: TGTGCCAGCAGCGAAAACTACAGGGTAACGGAGACCCAGTACTTC.

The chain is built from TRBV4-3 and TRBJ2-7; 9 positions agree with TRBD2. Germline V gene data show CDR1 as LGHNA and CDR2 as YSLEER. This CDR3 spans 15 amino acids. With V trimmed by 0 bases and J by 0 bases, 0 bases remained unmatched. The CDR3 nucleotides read TGCGCCAGCAGCCAAGATAGCGGGAGCTCCTACGAGCAGTACTTC. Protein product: CASSQDSGSSYEQYF.

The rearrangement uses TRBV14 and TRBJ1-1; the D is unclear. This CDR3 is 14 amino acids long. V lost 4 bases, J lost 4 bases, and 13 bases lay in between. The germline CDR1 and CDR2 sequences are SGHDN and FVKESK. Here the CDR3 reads CASSPVVWGTEAFF. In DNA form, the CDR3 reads TGTGCCAGCAGCCCCGTCGTTTGGGGCACTGAAGCTTTCTTT.

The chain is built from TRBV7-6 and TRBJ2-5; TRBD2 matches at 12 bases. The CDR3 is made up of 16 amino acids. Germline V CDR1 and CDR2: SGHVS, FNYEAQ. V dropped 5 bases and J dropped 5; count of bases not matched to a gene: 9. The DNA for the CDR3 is TGTGCCAGCAGCCGTGGACTAGCGGGGTCTGGGGAGACCCAGTACTTC. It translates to CASSRGLAGSGETQYF.

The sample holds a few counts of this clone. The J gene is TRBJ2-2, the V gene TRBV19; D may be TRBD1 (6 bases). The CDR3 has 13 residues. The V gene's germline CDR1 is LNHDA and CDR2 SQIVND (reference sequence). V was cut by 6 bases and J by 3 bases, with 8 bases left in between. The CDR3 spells CASSRTDTGELFF. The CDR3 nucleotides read TGTGCCAGTAGCCGGACAGACACCGGGGAGCTGTTTTTT.

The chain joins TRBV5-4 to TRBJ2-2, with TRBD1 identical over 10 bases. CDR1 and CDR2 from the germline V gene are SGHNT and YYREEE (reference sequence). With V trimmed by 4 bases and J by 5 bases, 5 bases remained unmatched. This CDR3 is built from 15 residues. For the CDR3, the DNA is TGTGCCAGCAGCCCTGGACAGGGGGAGACCGGGGAGCTGTTTTTT. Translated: CASSPGQGETGELFF.

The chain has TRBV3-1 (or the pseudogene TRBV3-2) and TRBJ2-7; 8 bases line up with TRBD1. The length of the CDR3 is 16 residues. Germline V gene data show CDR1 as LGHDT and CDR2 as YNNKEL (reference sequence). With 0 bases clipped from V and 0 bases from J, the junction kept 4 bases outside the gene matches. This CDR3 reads CASSQEATGVSYEQYF. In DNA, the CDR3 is TGTGCCAGCAGCCAAGAAGCGACAGGGGTCTCCTACGAGCAGTACTTC.

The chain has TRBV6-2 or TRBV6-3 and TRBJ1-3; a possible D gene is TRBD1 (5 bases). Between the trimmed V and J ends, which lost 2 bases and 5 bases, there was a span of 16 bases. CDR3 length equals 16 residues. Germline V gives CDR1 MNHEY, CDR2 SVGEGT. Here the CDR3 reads CASSYPREDYRNTIYF. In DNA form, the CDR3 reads TGTGCCAGCAGTTACCCCAGGGAAGACTACAGAAACACCATATATTTT.

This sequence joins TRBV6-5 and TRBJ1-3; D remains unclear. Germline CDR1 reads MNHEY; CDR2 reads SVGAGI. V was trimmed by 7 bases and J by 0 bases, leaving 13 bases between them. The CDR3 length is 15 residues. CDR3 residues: CASTRDYSSGNTIYF. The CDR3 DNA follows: TGTGCCAGCACGAGGGATTATAGCTCTGGAAACACCATATATTTT.

As DNA, the CDR3 is TGCGCCAGCAGCCAACCCGGCACAGATACGCAGTATTTT. Translation gives CASSQPGTDTQYF. The genes are TRBV5-1 and TRBJ2-3; D call uncertain. Deletions cut 4 bases from V and 1 base from J, with 7 bases between. The CDR3 extends over 13 amino acids. Per the germline V gene, CDR1 is SGHRS and CDR2 is YFSETQ.

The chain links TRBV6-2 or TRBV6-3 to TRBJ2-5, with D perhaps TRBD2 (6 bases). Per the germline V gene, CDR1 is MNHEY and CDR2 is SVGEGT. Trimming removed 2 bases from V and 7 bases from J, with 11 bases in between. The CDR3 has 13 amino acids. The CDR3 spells CASSYPVGGTQYF. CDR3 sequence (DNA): TGTGCCAGCAGTTACCCCGTCGGGGGGACCCAGTACTTC.

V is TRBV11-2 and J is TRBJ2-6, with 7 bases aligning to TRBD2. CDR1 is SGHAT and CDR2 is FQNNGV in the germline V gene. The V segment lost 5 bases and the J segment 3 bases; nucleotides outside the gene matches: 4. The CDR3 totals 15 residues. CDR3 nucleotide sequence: TGTGCCAGCAGCCAGGCTAGCGGTGGGGCCAACGTCCTGACTTTC. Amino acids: CASSQASGGANVLTF. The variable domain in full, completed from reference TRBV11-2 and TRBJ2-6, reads EAGVAQSPRYKIIEKRQSVAFWCNPISGHATLYWYQQILGQGPKLLIQFQNNGVVDDSQLPKDRFSAERLKGVDSTLKIQPAKLEDSAVYLCASSQASGGANVLTFGAGSRLTVL.

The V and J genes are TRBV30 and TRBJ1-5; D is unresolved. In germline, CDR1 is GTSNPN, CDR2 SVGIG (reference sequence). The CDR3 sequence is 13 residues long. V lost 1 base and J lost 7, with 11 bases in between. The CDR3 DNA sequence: TGTGCCTGGAGTGGGTCTCCGCAGCAGCCCCAGCATTTT. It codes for CAWSGSPQQPQHF.

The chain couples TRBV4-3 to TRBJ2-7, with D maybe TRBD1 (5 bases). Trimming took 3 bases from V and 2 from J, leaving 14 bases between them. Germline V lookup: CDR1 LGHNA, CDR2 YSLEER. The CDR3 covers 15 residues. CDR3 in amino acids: CASSQARTTAYEQYF. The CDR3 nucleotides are TGCGCCAGCAGCCAGGCCAGGACAACGGCCTACGAGCAGTACTTC.

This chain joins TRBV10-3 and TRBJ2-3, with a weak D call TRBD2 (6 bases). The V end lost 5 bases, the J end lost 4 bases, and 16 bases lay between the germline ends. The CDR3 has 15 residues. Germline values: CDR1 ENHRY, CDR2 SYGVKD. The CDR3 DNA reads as TGTGCCATCAGTTCGAGCGAGGAGGGTTCAGATACGCAGTATTTT. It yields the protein CAISSSEEGSDTQYF.

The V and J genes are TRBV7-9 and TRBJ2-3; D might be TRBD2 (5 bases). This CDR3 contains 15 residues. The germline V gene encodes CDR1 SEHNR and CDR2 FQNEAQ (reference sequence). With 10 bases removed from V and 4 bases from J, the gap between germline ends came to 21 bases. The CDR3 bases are TGTGCCATCTATACTAGTCGGGGTCGTGCAGATACGCAGTATTTT. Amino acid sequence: CAIYTSRGRADTQYF. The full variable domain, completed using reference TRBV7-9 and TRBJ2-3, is DTGVSQNPRHKITKRGQNVTFRCDPISEHNRLYWYRQTLGQGPEFLTYFQNEAQLEKSRLLSDRFSAERPKGSFSTLEIQRTEQGDSAMYLCAIYTSRGRADTQYFGPGTRLTVL.